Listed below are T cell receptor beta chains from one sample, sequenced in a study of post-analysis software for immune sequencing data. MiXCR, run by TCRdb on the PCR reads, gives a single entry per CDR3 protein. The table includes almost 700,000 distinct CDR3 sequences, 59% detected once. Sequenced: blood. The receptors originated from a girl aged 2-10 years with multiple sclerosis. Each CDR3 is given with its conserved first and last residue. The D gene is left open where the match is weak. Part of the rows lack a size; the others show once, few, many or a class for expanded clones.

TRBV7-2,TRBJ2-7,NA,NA,CASSLPTDEQYF,TGTGCCAGCAGCTTACCCACCGACGAGCAGTACTTC
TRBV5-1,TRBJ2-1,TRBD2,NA,CASTITAGTSGRVEQFF,TGCGCCAGCACTATCACGGCAGGGACTAGCGGGAGAGTGGAGCAGTTCTTC
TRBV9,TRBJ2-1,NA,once,CASSTGLSSYNEQFF,TGTGCCAGCAGCACAGGGTTGAGCTCCTACAATGAGCAGTTCTTC
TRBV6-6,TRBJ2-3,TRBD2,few,CATLRSGAGTDTQYF,TGTGCCACCCTAAGAAGCGGGGCGGGCACAGATACGCAGTATTTT
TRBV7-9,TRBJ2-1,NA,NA,CASSPQKLEQFF,TGTGCCAGCAGCCCCCAGAAGTTAGAGCAGTTCTTC
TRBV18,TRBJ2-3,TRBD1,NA,CASSQTRTGSTGTQYF,TGTGCCAGCTCCCAAACTCGGACAGGGTCGACAGGTACGCAGTATTTT
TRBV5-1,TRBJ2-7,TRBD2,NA,CASSWGTSLRDSYEQYF,TGCGCCAGCAGCTGGGGGACTAGCCTTAGGGACTCCTACGAGCAGTACTTC
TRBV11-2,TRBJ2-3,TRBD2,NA,CASIGLAGPVDTQYF,TGTGCCAGCATCGGACTAGCGGGGCCGGTCGATACGCAGTATTTT
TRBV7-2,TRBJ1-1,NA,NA,CASSPSPGNTEAFF,TGTGCCAGCAGCCCTAGCCCAGGGAACACTGAAGCTTTCTTT
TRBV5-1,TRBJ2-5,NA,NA,CASSSTRRIQETQYF,TGCGCCAGCAGCTCGACCCGACGAATCCAAGAGACCCAGTACTTC
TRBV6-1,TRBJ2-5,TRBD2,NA,CASRGFGASGSYQETQYF,TGTGCCAGCAGGGGATTCGGGGCTAGCGGCTCGTACCAAGAGACCCAGTACTTC
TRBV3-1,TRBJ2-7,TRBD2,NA,CASSQDPGGSPDYEQYF,TGTGCCAGCAGCCAAGATCCTGGCGGGAGCCCGGACTACGAGCAGTACTTC
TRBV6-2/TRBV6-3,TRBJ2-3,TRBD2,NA,CASSYSTGLAAAPDTQYF,TGTGCCAGCAGTTACTCGACGGGGCTAGCGGCCGCCCCGGATACGCAGTATTTT
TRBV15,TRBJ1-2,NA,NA,CATAKDRNYGYTF,TGTGCCACCGCGAAGGACCGGAACTATGGCTACACCTTC
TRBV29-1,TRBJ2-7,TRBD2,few,CSVGGSGSSYEQYF,TGCAGCGTTGGAGGGAGCGGGAGCTCCTACGAGCAGTACTTC
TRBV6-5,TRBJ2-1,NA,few,CASSYGRVNEQFF,TGTGCCAGCAGTTACGGGCGGGTCAATGAGCAGTTCTTC
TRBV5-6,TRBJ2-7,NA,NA,CASSRGRYEQYF,TGTGCCAGCAGTCGCGGCCGTTACGAGCAGTACTTC
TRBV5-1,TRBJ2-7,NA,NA,CASRSGTSTFKETRYF,TGCGCCAGCAGAAGTGGCACCTCAACGTTCAAAGAGACCCGGTACTTC
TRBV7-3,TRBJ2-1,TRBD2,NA,CASSSLAGRGDSYNEQFF,TGTGCCAGCAGCTCACTAGCGGGGAGGGGGGATAGCTACAATGAGCAGTTCTTC
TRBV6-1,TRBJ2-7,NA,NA,CASSENHQAEQYF,TGTGCCAGCAGTGAAAATCACCAGGCCGAGCAGTACTTC